The subject of this entry is one T cell receptor beta chain. The sample belongs to a study of shared clonotypes between healthy human individuals. J lost 7 bases, V lost 4 bases, and 5 bases had no gene match. This CDR3 is 13 amino acids long. Germline V gene data show CDR1 as LNHDA and CDR2 as SQIVND (reference sequence). Using immunoSEQ multiplex PCR, the repertoire was profiled, and TCRdb retains in-frame clones only, with some absent. The table lists about 680,000 clones, about 92% of them singletons, with approximately 24% in the top ten. Naivety among CD8 cells was defined by CD45RO negativity and positive CCR7 selection, thereby excluding terminally differentiated effector memory CD45RA+ cells.

The TCR was taken from a man younger than 40 in good health. V gene TRBV19 combines with J gene TRBJ2-7; 9 nucleotides line up with TRBD2. Sequenced input: naive CD8+ T cells sorted from blood. DNA of the CDR3: TGTGCCAGTAGTACCGGGACTAGCTGGGAGCAGTACTTC. It translates to CASSTGTSWEQYF.